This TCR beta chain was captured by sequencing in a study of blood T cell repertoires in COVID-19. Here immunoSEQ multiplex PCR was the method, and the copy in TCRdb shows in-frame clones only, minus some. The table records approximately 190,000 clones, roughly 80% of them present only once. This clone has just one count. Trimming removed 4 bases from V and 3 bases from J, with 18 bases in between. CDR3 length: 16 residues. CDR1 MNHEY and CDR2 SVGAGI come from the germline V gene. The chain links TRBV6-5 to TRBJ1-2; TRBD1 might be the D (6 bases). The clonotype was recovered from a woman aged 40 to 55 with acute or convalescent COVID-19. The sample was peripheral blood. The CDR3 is CASSSTRQGPDYGYTF. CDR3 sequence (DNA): TGTGCCAGCAGTTCGACCCGGCAGGGGCCAGACTATGGCTACACCTTC.